The clone carrying this T cell receptor beta chain was found many times. Its antigen is unknown. The hyperthyroidism patients had all been newly diagnosed, and their disease duration was under 2 months. Their ages ranged from 18 to 65 years. There were TCR beta CDR3 regions amplified from RNA transcripts. Primed by the HTBI set, a first-round RT-PCR was run on the TCR CDR3. TCRdb independently ran MiXCR on the multiplex PCR reads; one entry per CDR3 protein. The sample includes about 560,000 distinct CDR3 sequences, approximately 14% of them seen just once. The data stem from a study of T cells in Graves' hyperthyroidism and ophthalmopathy. Study-wide findings and caveats: Patients with ophthalmopathy were separated from those with stable hyperthyroidism by a 13 V-J model.

This CDR3 is built from 12 residues. Germline-derived CDR1 and CDR2 are SGHRS and YFSETQ. Trimming cost V 4 bases and J 5 bases; bases outside gene matches: 2. This chain links TRBV5-1 with TRBJ2-5; 7 nucleotides line up with TRBD1. Sequencing was performed on blood. The sequence derives from a woman under 40 with Graves' hyperthyroidism. The CDR3 is CASSTGVETQYF. Here the CDR3 DNA reads TGCGCCAGCAGCACAGGGGTTGAGACCCAGTACTTC. Variable domain in full (rest from reference TRBV5-1 and TRBJ2-5): KAGVTQTPRYLIKTRGQQVTLSCSPISGHRSVSWYQQTPGQGLQFLFEYFSETQRNKGNFPGRFSGRQFSNSRSEMNVSTLELGDSALYLCASSTGVETQYFGPGTRLLVL.